The 21 T cell receptor beta chains reported below all come from one sample, sequenced in a study of CD8 T cells in ankylosing spondylitis. Whole-study findings and limits: Characteristic, it appeared, of ankylosing spondylitis blood was a TCR beta motif of seven or eight highly homologous variants.

Their cognate antigens are unknown. In TCRdb, the 5' RACE reads were re-called with MiXCR into one record per CDR3 protein. This table has approximately 520,000 distinct CDR3 sequences, approximately 5.3% appearing once. The sequencing sample was made of blood, either unsorted or a sorted T cell fraction (not recorded which). Every receptor here comes from a male donor with ankylosing spondylitis.

This clonotype has a count of ten or more. This sequence joins TRBV28 and TRBJ2-7; D is uncertain. The ends were cut back, 6 bases at V and 3 bases at J, with 12 bases in the middle. The CDR3 has 13 amino acids. Germline V gene lookup returns CDR1 MDHEN and CDR2 SYDVKM. CDR3 sequence: CASRNSIVYEQYF. In DNA form, the CDR3 reads TGTGCCAGCAGGAACAGTATCGTCTACGAGCAGTACTTC.

This clonotype was detected many times. The chain has TRBV12-3 or TRBV12-4 and TRBJ2-3, with 9 bases lining up with TRBD1. V shed 2 bases, J shed 4 bases, and the junction held 4 bases outside the gene matches. CDR3 size: 15 residues. This CDR3 reads CASSLWRTGADTQYF. CDR3 DNA sequence: TGTGCCAGCAGTTTATGGAGGACAGGGGCAGATACGCAGTATTTT.

This clonotype was counted many times. The chain couples TRBV5-1 to TRBJ1-1, with 9 bases identical to TRBD1. The CDR3 contains 15 residues. Per the germline V gene, CDR1 is SGHRS and CDR2 is YFSETQ. With V trimmed by 3 bases and J by 1 base, 4 bases remained unmatched. The CDR3 sequence is CASSSGTGRNTEAFF. In nucleotides, the CDR3 is TGCGCCAGCAGCTCGGGGACAGGGAGGAACACTGAAGCTTTCTTT. Complete variable domain (other parts from reference TRBV5-1 and TRBJ1-1): KAGVTQTPRYLIKTRGQQVTLSCSPISGHRSVSWYQQTPGQGLQFLFEYFSETQRNKGNFPGRFSGRQFSNSRSEMNVSTLELGDSALYLCASSSGTGRNTEAFFGQGTRLTVV.

There are many counts of this clonotype. The rearrangement uses TRBV12-3 or TRBV12-4 and TRBJ2-3; 12 positions match TRBD2. The CDR3 contains 16 residues. The trim removed 7 bases at V and 1 base at J, leaving 6 bases unmatched. The CDR3 DNA sequence: TGTGCCAGCACCCCACGACTAGCGGGGGGCACAGATACGCAGTATTTT. It translates to CASTPRLAGGTDTQYF.

This clonotype was detected a few times. The V gene is TRBV7-9, the J gene TRBJ2-7, with 12 bases lining up with TRBD2. The V gene end was trimmed by 5 bases and the J gene end by 5 bases; junction bases not matched to a gene: 7. Germline V gene sequence: CDR1 SEHNR, CDR2 FQNEAQ (reference sequence). The CDR3 consists of 15 residues. This CDR3 is CASSLPSGRANEQYF. The CDR3 DNA reads TGTGCCAGCAGCCTACCTAGCGGGAGGGCCAACGAGCAGTACTTC.

This clonotype was picked up many times. The chain employs TRBV28 and TRBJ1-2, with 12 bases fitting TRBD1. The V gene end was trimmed by 4 bases and the J gene end by 7 bases; junction bases not matched to a gene: 4. The CDR3 loop spans 14 amino acids. In germline, CDR1 is MDHEN, CDR2 SYDVKM. CDR3 nucleotide sequence: TGTGCCAGCAGTTGGGGACAGGGGGCTCGTGGCTACACCTTC. This gives the protein CASSWGQGARGYTF.

Ten or more counts support this clonotype. The rearrangement links TRBV5-5 to TRBJ2-3; a weak D match, TRBD1 (6 bases). The germline CDR1 and CDR2 sequences are SGHKS and YYEKEE (reference sequence). CDR3 length equals 15 residues. Between the trimmed V and J ends, which lost 1 base and 2 bases, there was a span of 11 bases. CDR3 in amino acids: CASSLLYRVTDTQYF. The CDR3 DNA follows: TGTGCCAGCAGCTTGTTATACAGGGTCACAGATACGCAGTATTTT. Together with reference TRBV5-5 and TRBJ2-3, the CDR3 gives the full variable domain: DAGVTQSPTHLIKTRGQQVTLRCSPISGHKSVSWYQQVLGQGPQFIFQYYEKEERGRGNFPDRFSARQFPNYSSELNVNALLLGDSALYLCASSLLYRVTDTQYFGPGTRLTVL.

To note about this clonotype: With a much larger clone just one base away, this may be a read error. The chain uses TRBV12-3 or TRBV12-4 and TRBJ1-1, with D perhaps matching TRBD1 (5 bases). There are 14 residues in the CDR3. Deletions cut 5 bases from V and 4 bases from J, with 14 bases between. The CDR3 DNA follows: TGTGCCAGCAGTCTCTCTTCCGACAGCACTGAAGCTTTCTTT. It is translated as CASSLSSDSTEAFF.

This clonotype was seen only a few times. The CDR3 DNA follows: TGTGCCAGCAGCCGGACGGAATATAATGAAAAACTGTTTTTT. Translated: CASSRTEYNEKLFF. J is TRBJ1-4 and V is TRBV28; D gene uncertain. This CDR3 spans 14 amino acids. The V gene's germline CDR1 is MDHEN and CDR2 SYDVKM. V dropped 6 bases and J dropped 4 bases, with 12 bases sitting between them.

In its sample, this clonotype was seen many times. The gene calls are TRBV20-1 and TRBJ1-2; D unresolved. Germline CDR1 is DFQATT and CDR2 is SNEGSKA (reference sequence). V dropped 7 bases and J dropped 4 bases, with 13 bases sitting between them. There are 12 residues in the CDR3. The CDR3 reads CSGRSSSYGYTF. The DNA of the CDR3 is TGCAGTGGAAGGTCATCCAGCTATGGCTACACCTTC.

This clonotype showed up many times. J is TRBJ2-1 and V is TRBV28; 10 bases fit TRBD2. The CDR3 is 18 residues long. V lost 6 bases and J lost 0; bases outside the gene matches: 11. Germline lookup yields CDR1 MDHEN and CDR2 SYDVKM. This CDR3 reads CASRIPGLAVSSYNEQFF. The CDR3 DNA is TGTGCCAGCAGGATCCCCGGACTAGCGGTGTCCTCCTACAATGAGCAGTTCTTC.

Many counts were recorded for this clonotype. The CDR3, as DNA: TGCAGTGCTAGAGATCGGGCAGGGGTGTCAATGGGGGGCAATCAGCCCCAGCATTTT. Amino acids: CSARDRAGVSMGGNQPQHF. The chain is built from TRBV20-1 and TRBJ1-5; a weak D match, TRBD1 (6 bases). V gave up 0 bases and J gave up 2 bases, with 23 bases separating them. The CDR3 runs to 19 residues. The germline CDR1 and CDR2 sequences are DFQATT and SNEGSKA (reference sequence).

In its sample, this clonotype was seen many times. The J gene is TRBJ1-5, the V gene TRBV11-2, with TRBD1 matching over 8 bases. CDR1 is SGHAT and CDR2 is FQNNGV in the germline V gene. Losses at the gene ends were 5 bases for V and 6 bases for J; bases not matched to a gene: 12. This CDR3 has 16 amino acids. CDR3 in DNA: TGTGCCAGCAGCCGCACGGACAGGGTCGTTGGTCAGCCCCAGCATTTT. This translates into CASSRTDRVVGQPQHF.

There are many counts of this clonotype. This sequence joins TRBV3-1 and TRBJ1-4; D is perhaps TRBD1 (5 bases). Germline lookup yields CDR1 LGHDT and CDR2 YNNKEL (reference sequence). The CDR3 contains 15 residues. V lost 3 bases and J lost 5, with 13 bases in between. The CDR3: CASSHHGTSNEKLFF. The DNA of the CDR3 is TGTGCCAGCAGCCATCATGGGACGTCCAATGAAAAACTGTTTTTT.

In its sample, this clonotype was seen a few times. The chain employs TRBV11-2 and TRBJ2-7; D possibly corresponds to TRBD1 (6 bases). The CDR3 has 13 amino acids. With 5 bases removed from V and 2 bases from J, the gap between germline ends came to 10 bases. CDR1 and CDR2 from the germline V gene are SGHAT and FQNNGV. CDR3 in DNA: TGTGCCAGCAGCCACCGGGACACCTACGAGCAGTACTTC. It translates to CASSHRDTYEQYF.

The chain has TRBV7-2 and TRBJ2-3, with a weak D call TRBD2 (5 bases). The germline gives CDR1 SGHTA, CDR2 FQGNSA. Trimming removed 3 bases at V and 1 base at J, with 8 bases between. The CDR3 runs 14 residues. In nucleotides, the CDR3 is TGTGCCAGCAGCTTGAGGGTACGCACAGATACGCAGTATTTT. Residues: CASSLRVRTDTQYF.

A few counts support this clonotype. This chain joins TRBV3-1 and TRBJ2-5, with D unclear. The CDR3 sequence is 13 residues long. Germline V gene lookup returns CDR1 LGHDT and CDR2 YNNKEL (reference sequence). Trimming stripped 5 bases from V and 0 bases from J, with 7 bases between. CDR3 DNA sequence: TGTGCCAGCAGCTCGGTGGACCAAGAGACCCAGTACTTC. Protein product: CASSSVDQETQYF.

This clonotype was seen ten or more times. The chain employs TRBV5-1 and TRBJ1-1; 7 nucleotides align to TRBD1. Looked up from germline, CDR1 is SGHRS and CDR2 is YFSETQ. J gave up 4 bases and V 3 bases, and 15 bases lay outside the gene matches. This CDR3 region has 17 residues. This chain's CDR3 is CASSSLPGDRAATEAFF. For the CDR3, the DNA is TGCGCCAGCAGCTCCCTCCCCGGAGACAGGGCGGCCACTGAAGCTTTCTTT.

This clonotype was observed at least ten times. The rearrangement uses TRBV12-3 or TRBV12-4 and TRBJ2-7; 8 bases are a match to TRBD1. The CDR3 sequence is 15 residues long. Losses at the gene ends were 5 bases for V and 4 bases for J; bases not matched to a gene: 10. DNA for the CDR3: TGTGCCAGCAGTCCTGGACAGGGATATAGGTACGAGCAGTACTTC. This encodes CASSPGQGYRYEQYF.

This clonotype showed up many times. The rearrangement joins TRBV5-5 to TRBJ2-5; TRBD2 is a possible D gene (5 bases). The CDR3 loop spans 11 amino acids. Trimming pared 6 bases from V and 9 bases from J, leaving 12 bases between. Germline CDR1 and CDR2: SGHKS and YYEKEE (reference sequence). The CDR3 protein is CASTGFTAQYF. In DNA, the CDR3 is TGTGCCAGCACGGGATTTACGGCCCAGTACTTC.

Many counts were recorded for this clonotype. The chain links TRBV20-1 to TRBJ2-1, with 12 bases lining up with TRBD2. Germline V gene data show CDR1 as DFQATT and CDR2 as SNEGSKA (reference sequence). Germline trimming cut 6 bases from V and 0 bases from J; bases unmatched to any gene: 12. This CDR3 is 18 amino acids long. CDR3 residues: CSAGVGLAGWGSYNEQFF. The DNA of the CDR3 is TGCAGTGCGGGAGTTGGACTAGCGGGGTGGGGCTCCTACAATGAGCAGTTCTTC.